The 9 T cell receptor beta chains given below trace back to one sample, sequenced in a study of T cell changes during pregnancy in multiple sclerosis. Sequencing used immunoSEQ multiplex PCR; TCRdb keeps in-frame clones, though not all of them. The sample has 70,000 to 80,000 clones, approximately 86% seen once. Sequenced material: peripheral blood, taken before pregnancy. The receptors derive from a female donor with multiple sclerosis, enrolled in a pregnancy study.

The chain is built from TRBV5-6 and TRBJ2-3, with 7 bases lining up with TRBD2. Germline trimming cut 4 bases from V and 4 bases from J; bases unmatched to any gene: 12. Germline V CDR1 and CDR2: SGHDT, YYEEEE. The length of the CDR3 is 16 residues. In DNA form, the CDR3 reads TGTGCCAGCAGCCCTTTTGGGGGGGAGGTCTCAGATACGCAGTATTTT. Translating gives CASSPFGGEVSDTQYF. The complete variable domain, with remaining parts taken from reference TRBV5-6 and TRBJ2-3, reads DAGVTQSPTHLIKTRGQQVTLRCSPKSGHDTVSWYQQALGQGPQFIFQYYEEEERQRGNFPDRFSGHQFPNYSSELNVNALLLGDSALYLCASSPFGGEVSDTQYFGPGTRLTVL.

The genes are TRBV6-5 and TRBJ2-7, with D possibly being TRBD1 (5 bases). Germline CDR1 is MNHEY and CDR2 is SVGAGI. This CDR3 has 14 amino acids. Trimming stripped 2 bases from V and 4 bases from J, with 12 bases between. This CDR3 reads CASSYRPGPYEQYF. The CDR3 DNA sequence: TGTGCCAGCAGTTACAGGCCAGGGCCTTACGAGCAGTACTTC.

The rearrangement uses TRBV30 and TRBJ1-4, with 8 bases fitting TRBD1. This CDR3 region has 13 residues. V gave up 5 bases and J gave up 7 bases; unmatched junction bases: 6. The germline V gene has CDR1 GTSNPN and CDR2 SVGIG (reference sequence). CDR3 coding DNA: TGTGCCTGGTGGACAGGGACGAGTGAAAAACTGTTTTTT. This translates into CAWWTGTSEKLFF. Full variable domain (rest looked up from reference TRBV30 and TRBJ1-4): SQTIHQWPATLVQPVGSPLSLECTVEGTSNPNLYWYRQAAGRGLQLLFYSVGIGQISSEVPQNLSASRPQDRQFILSSKKLLLSDSGFYLCAWWTGTSEKLFFGSGTQLSVL.

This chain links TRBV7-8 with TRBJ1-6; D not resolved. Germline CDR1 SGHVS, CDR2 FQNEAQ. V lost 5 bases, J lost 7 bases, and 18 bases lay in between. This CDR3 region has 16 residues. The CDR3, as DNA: TGTGCCAGCAGCACCCGTATCAGAGACTACAATTCACCCCTCCACTTT. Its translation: CASSTRIRDYNSPLHF.

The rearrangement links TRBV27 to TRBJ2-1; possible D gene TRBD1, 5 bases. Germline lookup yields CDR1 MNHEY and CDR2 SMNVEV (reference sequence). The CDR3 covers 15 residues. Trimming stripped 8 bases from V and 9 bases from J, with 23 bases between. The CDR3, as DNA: TGTGCCAGCCGATACGAGAGTCAGGGTTTCGGTGAGCAGTTCTTC. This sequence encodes CASRYESQGFGEQFF.

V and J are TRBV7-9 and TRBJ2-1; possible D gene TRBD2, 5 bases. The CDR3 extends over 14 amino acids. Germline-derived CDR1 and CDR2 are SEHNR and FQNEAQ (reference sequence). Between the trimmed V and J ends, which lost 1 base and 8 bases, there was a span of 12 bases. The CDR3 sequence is CASSLDSGIDEQFF. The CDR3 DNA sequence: TGTGCCAGCAGCTTAGATTCCGGGATTGATGAGCAGTTCTTC.

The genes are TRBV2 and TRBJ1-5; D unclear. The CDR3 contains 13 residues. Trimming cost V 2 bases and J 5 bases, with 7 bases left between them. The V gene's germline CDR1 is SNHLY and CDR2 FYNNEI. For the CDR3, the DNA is TGTGCCAGCAGTGAATCGCGGGATCAGCCCCAGCATTTT. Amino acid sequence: CASSESRDQPQHF.

The CDR3 spells CASSPVLTQTYTDTQYF. The CDR3, as DNA: TGCGCCAGCAGCCCCGTCCTTACACAGACCTACACAGATACGCAGTATTTT. J is TRBJ2-3 and V is TRBV5-1; D unclear. Trimming removed 4 bases from V and 2 bases from J, with 20 bases in between. The germline gives CDR1 SGHRS, CDR2 YFSETQ. The CDR3 covers 17 residues.

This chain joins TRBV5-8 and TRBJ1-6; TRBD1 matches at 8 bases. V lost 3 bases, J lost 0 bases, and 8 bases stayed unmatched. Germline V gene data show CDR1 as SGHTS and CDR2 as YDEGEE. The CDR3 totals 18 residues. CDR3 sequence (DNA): TGTGCCAGCAGCTCACGGACAGGGCAGAGCTCCTATAATTCACCCCTCCACTTT. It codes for CASSSRTGQSSYNSPLHF.